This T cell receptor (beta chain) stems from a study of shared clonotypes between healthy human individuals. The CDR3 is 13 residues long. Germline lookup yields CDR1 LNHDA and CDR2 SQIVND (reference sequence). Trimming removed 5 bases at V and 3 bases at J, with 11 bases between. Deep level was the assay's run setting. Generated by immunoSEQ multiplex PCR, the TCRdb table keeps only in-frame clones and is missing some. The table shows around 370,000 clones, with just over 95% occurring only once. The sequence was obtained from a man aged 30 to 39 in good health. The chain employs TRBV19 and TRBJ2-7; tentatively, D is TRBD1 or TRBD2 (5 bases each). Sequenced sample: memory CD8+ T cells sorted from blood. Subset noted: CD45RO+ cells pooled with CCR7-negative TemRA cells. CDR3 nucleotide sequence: TGTGCCAGTAGTCCGGGGACCCGCTACGAGCAGTACTTC. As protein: CASSPGTRYEQYF.